The 24 T cell receptor beta chains listed next were all sequenced from one sample in a study of shared clonotypes between healthy human individuals. Repertoires were generated with immunoSEQ multiplex PCR, while TCRdb's copy carries only in-frame clones and drops some. The table has more than 500,000 clones, approximately 95% seen once. CD45RO negativity and positive selection for CCR7 defined naive CD8 cells, a population that excluded terminally differentiated effector memory CD45RA+ cells. The source material was naive CD8+ T cells sorted from blood. All receptors derive from a woman between 25 and 40 years old in good health.

This chain joins TRBV6-5 and TRBJ2-2, with D perhaps matching TRBD1 or TRBD2 (6 bases each). The germline V gene encodes CDR1 MNHEY and CDR2 SVGAGI. V was clipped by 2 bases and J by 10 bases, with 20 bases between them. This CDR3 is 16 amino acids long. The CDR3 protein is CASSYLIGGSPKELFF. In DNA, the CDR3 is TGTGCCAGCAGTTACCTCATAGGGGGGAGTCCCAAGGAGCTGTTTTTT.

The rearrangement joins TRBV6-6 to TRBJ1-6; 10 nucleotides line up with TRBD1. The CDR3 consists of 16 residues. The V gene end was trimmed by 7 bases and the J gene end by 7 bases; junction bases not matched to a gene: 10. Germline assignment: CDR1 MNHNY and CDR2 SVGAGI (reference sequence). The CDR3 coding sequence is TGTGCCAGCATTGGGGGACAGGGGATGATGAATTCACCCCTCCACTTT. Residues: CASIGGQGMMNSPLHF.

The chain links TRBV27 to TRBJ2-3; 11 bases are a match to TRBD2. Germline trimming cut 5 bases from V and 6 bases from J; bases unmatched to any gene: 16. The length of the CDR3 is 18 residues. Looked up from germline, CDR1 is MNHEY and CDR2 is SMNVEV (reference sequence). The CDR3 reads CASSPQTTLAGGMDTQYF. CDR3 in DNA: TGTGCCAGCAGTCCACAAACAACTTTAGCGGGAGGGATGGATACGCAGTATTTT.

V gene TRBV4-1 combines with J gene TRBJ2-1, with 7 bases matching TRBD1. Germline loops: CDR1 MGHRA, CDR2 YSYEKL. The CDR3 contains 13 residues. The junction had 6 bases not matched to a gene; V was cut back by 3 bases and J by 10 bases. The CDR3 DNA sequence: TGCGCCAGCAGCCAGCCCCGGGACAGAGAGCAGTTCTTC. Translation: CASSQPRDREQFF.

This chain uses TRBV27 with TRBJ2-5; perhaps TRBD1 as D (5 bases). Trimming shortened V by 2 bases and J by 1 base, and 17 bases separated the two germline ends. The V gene's germline CDR1 is MNHEY and CDR2 SMNVEV (reference sequence). The CDR3 has 17 amino acids. As DNA, the CDR3 is TGTGCCAGCAGTTTAAGGCCTCAGGGCCCGATCCAAGAGACCCAGTACTTC. Translated, it gives CASSLRPQGPIQETQYF.

In this sample, this clone turned up once. The junction departs from the called germline gene at one end, perhaps through a read error. The chain uses TRBV28 and TRBJ1-1, with TRBD1 matching 7 bases. The CDR3 is 11 amino acids. Germline CDR1 reads MDHEN; CDR2 reads SYDVKM. In DNA, the CDR3 is TGTGCCAGCAGTTTTTTGACAGGGCTAAAATTT. It translates to CASSFLTGLKF.

This clone appeared a few times. This sequence joins TRBV11-2 and TRBJ2-7; D gene unclear. V was shortened by 1 base and J by 3 bases, with 7 bases between the two germline ends. The CDR3 extends over 13 amino acids. Looked up from germline, CDR1 is SGHAT and CDR2 is FQNNGV. The CDR3 here is CASSLAPDYEQYF. The CDR3 coding sequence is TGTGCCAGCAGCTTAGCACCGGACTACGAGCAGTACTTC.

The chain employs TRBV28 and TRBJ2-3; D is unresolved. The CDR3 length is 14 residues. The germline CDR1 and CDR2 sequences are MDHEN and SYDVKM. V was cut by 5 bases and J by 0 bases, with 9 bases left in between. The CDR3 DNA sequence: TGTGCCAGCAGTCTCCAGCTTAGCACAGATACGCAGTATTTT. It is translated as CASSLQLSTDTQYF.

This clone was detected only a few times. The rearrangement joins TRBV5-4 to TRBJ2-3; D gene ambiguous. There are 14 residues in the CDR3. In germline, CDR1 is SGHNT, CDR2 YYREEE (reference sequence). V dropped 3 bases and J dropped 5 bases, with 13 bases sitting between them. The CDR3 region is CASSSDRARDTQYF. The CDR3 DNA reads TGTGCCAGCAGCTCTGATAGGGCAAGAGATACGCAGTATTTT. Supplemented by reference TRBV5-4 and TRBJ2-3, the full variable domain reads ETGVTQSPTHLIKTRGQQVTLRCSSQSGHNTVSWYQQALGQGPQFIFQYYREEENGRGNFPPRFSGLQFPNYSSELNVNALELDDSALYLCASSSDRARDTQYFGPGTRLTVL.

The DNA of the CDR3 is TGTGCCAGCAGCTTGGACAGCCAGAACACTGAAGCTTTCTTT. Translation: CASSLDSQNTEAFF. The chain combines TRBV13 with TRBJ1-1; tentative D call: TRBD1 (6 bases). V was shortened by 3 bases and J by 1 base, with 9 bases between the two germline ends. Germline-derived CDR1 and CDR2 are PRHDT and FYEKMQ (reference sequence). The CDR3 totals 14 residues. Filled out from reference TRBV13 and TRBJ1-1, the complete variable domain reads AAGVIQSPRHLIKEKRETATLKCYPIPRHDTVYWYQQGPGQDPQFLISFYEKMQSDKGSIPDRFSAQQFSDYHSELNMSSLELGDSALYFCASSLDSQNTEAFFGQGTRLTVV.

CDR3 coding DNA: TGTGCCAGCAGCTTAGTGGGGCAGCCCGGACACGAGCAGTACTTC. Its translation is CASSLVGQPGHEQYF. The chain combines TRBV13 with TRBJ2-7, with D maybe TRBD1 (5 bases). CDR3 length equals 15 residues. Germline V gene sequence: CDR1 PRHDT, CDR2 FYEKMQ (reference sequence). V gave up 1 base and J gave up 5 bases, with 15 bases separating them.

Concerning this clone: Additional DNA sequences in this sample encode the identical CDR3. The V gene is TRBV28, the J gene TRBJ1-5; D is unclear. Trimming left V 6 bases short and J 2 bases short, with 5 bases between. This CDR3 spans 12 amino acids. Germline V lookup: CDR1 MDHEN, CDR2 SYDVKM. This CDR3 reads CASSWGNQPQHF. The CDR3 DNA reads TGTGCCAGCAGCTGGGGCAATCAGCCCCAGCATTTT.

In regard to this clone: Distinct nucleotide sequences in the sample also encode this CDR3. The chain combines TRBV27 with TRBJ2-6; a possible D gene is TRBD1 (6 bases). The V and J ends lost 6 bases and 0 bases respectively, with 9 bases between them. This CDR3 spans 15 amino acids. CDR1 is MNHEY and CDR2 is SMNVEV in the germline V gene (reference sequence). The DNA for the CDR3 is TGTGCCAGCAGCTTGACAGGCTCTGGGGCCAACGTCCTGACTTTC. It is translated as CASSLTGSGANVLTF.

The chain recombines TRBV7-9 with TRBJ2-7, with D unresolved. The length of the CDR3 is 11 residues. Germline CDR1 SEHNR, CDR2 FQNEAQ (reference sequence). Trimming cost V 5 bases and J 6 bases, with 8 bases left between them. The CDR3 region is CASSPGREQYF. Here the CDR3 DNA reads TGTGCCAGCAGCCCAGGTCGCGAGCAGTACTTC.

This rearrangement joins TRBV30 to TRBJ2-5; 7 bases align to TRBD1. The J call may be mistaken, given a closer DNA end match to TRBJ2-7. The CDR3 extends over 13 amino acids. Per germline, CDR1 GTSNPN and CDR2 SVGIG (reference sequence). The CDR3 DNA reads as TGTGCCTGGAGTGTTGCAGGGGGCTACGAGCAGTACTTC. Protein: CAWSVAGGYEQYF.

The rearrangement links TRBV14 to TRBJ2-1; TRBD2 matches at 8 bases. The CDR3 runs 17 residues. Unmatched junction bases numbered 11, after V lost 0 bases and J lost 7 bases. Germline CDR1 and CDR2: SGHDN and FVKESK. The CDR3 nucleotides are TGTGCCAGCAGCCAAGATCTTTGGCGGGAGGATGGGAATGAGCAGTTCTTC. Its protein is CASSQDLWREDGNEQFF.

This clone has just one count. J is TRBJ1-2 and V is TRBV4-1, with 8 bases that match TRBD1. The germline V gene encodes CDR1 MGHRA and CDR2 YSYEKL. The CDR3 extends over 16 amino acids. With V trimmed by 0 bases and J by 4 bases, 7 bases remained unmatched. As DNA, the CDR3 is TGCGCCAGCAGCCAAGATCCGGACAGGGAGGGCTATGGCTACACCTTC. As protein: CASSQDPDREGYGYTF.

This clone was counted once. The rearrangement uses TRBV28 and TRBJ2-2, with a possible D match to TRBD1 (6 bases). Germline loops: CDR1 MDHEN, CDR2 SYDVKM. Deletions cut 6 bases from V and 6 bases from J, with 8 bases between. The CDR3 spans 12 residues. The CDR3 coding sequence is TGTGCCAGCAGCGCAGGGGCCGGGGAGCTGTTTTTT. Translation: CASSAGAGELFF.

J is TRBJ1-1 and V is TRBV7-9, with D tentatively TRBD1 (6 bases). Trimming removed 5 bases at V and 4 bases at J, with 8 bases between. The CDR3 is 12 amino acids. Germline V gene data show CDR1 as SEHNR and CDR2 as FQNEAQ (reference sequence). The CDR3 loop reads CASSRDTTEAFF. The CDR3 DNA follows: TGTGCCAGCAGCCGGGACACCACTGAAGCTTTCTTT.

The V and J genes are TRBV4-2 and TRBJ2-7; no clear D. The CDR3 extends over 14 amino acids. In germline, CDR1 is LGHNA, CDR2 YNFKEQ. V lost 0 bases and J lost 7, with 13 bases in between. The CDR3 is CASSQDQDPAEQYF. The CDR3 DNA is TGTGCCAGCAGCCAAGATCAGGACCCGGCGGAGCAGTACTTC.

This clone was observed a single time. The chain employs TRBV9 and TRBJ2-7; D unclear. Germline V gene sequence: CDR1 SGDLS, CDR2 YYNGEE. V lost 4 bases to trimming and J lost 0 bases, with 11 bases between them. The CDR3 has 14 amino acids. The CDR3 protein is CASSLRASSYEQYF. For the CDR3, the DNA is TGTGCCAGCAGCCTTAGGGCTAGCTCCTACGAGCAGTACTTC.

This chain joins TRBV7-9 and TRBJ2-3; D might be TRBD2 (5 bases). V lost 10 bases, J lost 2 bases, and 19 bases lay in between. Germline V gene sequence: CDR1 SEHNR, CDR2 FQNEAQ (reference sequence). This CDR3 has 15 residues. The CDR3 spells CATTLGVFNTDTQYF. The CDR3 DNA is TGTGCCACCACACTCGGGGTATTCAACACAGATACGCAGTATTTT. The variable domain in full, completed from reference TRBV7-9 and TRBJ2-3, reads DTGVSQNPRHKITKRGQNVTFRCDPISEHNRLYWYRQTLGQGPEFLTYFQNEAQLEKSRLLSDRFSAERPKGSFSTLEIQRTEQGDSAMYLCATTLGVFNTDTQYFGPGTRLTVL.

The chain combines TRBV4-1 with TRBJ2-3; D gene ambiguous. V dropped 3 bases and J dropped 0 bases, with 13 bases sitting between them. The CDR3 consists of 16 residues. The germline V gene encodes CDR1 MGHRA and CDR2 YSYEKL. In nucleotides, the CDR3 is TGCGCCAGCAGCCAGATCGGGCGAACTAGCACAGATACGCAGTATTTT. This translates into CASSQIGRTSTDTQYF.

This chain links TRBV7-9 with TRBJ1-1; D not certain. Between the trimmed V and J ends, which lost 5 bases and 0 bases, there was a span of 10 bases. The CDR3 has 14 amino acids. The germline gives CDR1 SEHNR, CDR2 FQNEAQ (reference sequence). The CDR3 protein is CASSERALNTEAFF. The DNA of the CDR3 is TGTGCCAGCAGCGAAAGGGCGCTGAACACTGAAGCTTTCTTT.